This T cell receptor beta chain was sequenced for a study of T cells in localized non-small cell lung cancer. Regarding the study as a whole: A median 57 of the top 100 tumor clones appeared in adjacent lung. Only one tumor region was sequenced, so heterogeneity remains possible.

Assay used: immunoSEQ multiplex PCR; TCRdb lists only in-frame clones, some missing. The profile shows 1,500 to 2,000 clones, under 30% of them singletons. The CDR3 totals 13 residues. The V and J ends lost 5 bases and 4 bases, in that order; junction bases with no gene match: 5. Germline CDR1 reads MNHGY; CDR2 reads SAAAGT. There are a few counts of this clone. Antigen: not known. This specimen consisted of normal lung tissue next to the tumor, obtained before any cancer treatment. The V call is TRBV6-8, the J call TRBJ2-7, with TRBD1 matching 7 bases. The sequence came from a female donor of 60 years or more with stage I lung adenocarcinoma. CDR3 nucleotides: TGTGCCAGCAGTGAGGGGGCGCAATACGAGCAGTACTTC. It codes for CASSEGAQYEQYF.